A single sample gave rise to the 15 T cell receptor beta chains below, sequenced in a study of graft-versus-host responses after intestinal transplantation. The assay was immunoSEQ multiplex PCR, and TCRdb's table has in-frame clones only and misses some. The sample gives about 14,000 clones, approximately 36% of which show up once; less than 2.5% is in the top ten. Plating combined about 200,000 CFSE-labeled responder cells with about 200,000 irradiated, violet-dye-labeled stimulator cells. The sample was alloreactive CD8+ T cells from a mixed lymphocyte reaction culture, taken before intestinal transplant. Subset meaning: CFSE-low proliferating T cells sorted from approximately 6-day pre-transplant mixed lymphocyte reaction (GvH or HvG direction). The receptor source for this set is a human patient who received an intestinal transplant.

This clone was observed a few times. V usage is TRBV4-1 and J usage is TRBJ2-5; 10 nucleotides match TRBD2. Germline CDR1 reads MGHRA; CDR2 reads YSYEKL. The CDR3 spans 16 residues. Unmatched junction bases numbered 7, after V lost 1 base and J lost 5 bases. The CDR3: CASSQAVLAGAETQYF. CDR3 sequence (DNA): TGCGCCAGCAGCCAAGCCGTTCTAGCGGGGGCGGAGACCCAGTACTTC.

This clone appeared a few times. The chain is built from TRBV9 and TRBJ2-1; possible D gene TRBD1, 6 bases. The CDR3 loop spans 15 amino acids. From germline, CDR1 is SGDLS and CDR2 YYNGEE. Trimming stripped 3 bases from V and 7 bases from J, with 17 bases between. CDR3 sequence (DNA): TGTGCCAGCAGCGGATGGGACAACCCAAGGAATGAGCAGTTCTTC. Residues: CASSGWDNPRNEQFF. The entire variable domain, with the rest obtained from reference TRBV9 and TRBJ2-1, is as follows: DSGVTQTPKHLITATGQRVTLRCSPRSGDLSVYWYQQSLDQGLQFLIQYYNGEERAKGNILERFSAQQFPDLHSELNLSSLELGDSALYFCASSGWDNPRNEQFFGPGTRLTVL.

This chain joins TRBV29-1 and TRBJ2-5, with a possible D match to TRBD1 (5 bases). The CDR3 is 13 amino acids. CDR1 is SQVTM, CDR2 ANQGSEA, per germline. Trimming pared 1 base from V and 0 bases from J, leaving 6 bases between. Here the CDR3 reads CSVEGTNQETQYF. DNA of the CDR3: TGCAGCGTTGAAGGGACAAACCAAGAGACCCAGTACTTC.

By frequency in the sample, this clone is medium-sized. This sequence joins TRBV5-1 and TRBJ2-7, with TRBD1 matching 9 bases. Germline-derived CDR1 and CDR2 are SGHRS and YFSETQ. This CDR3 contains 15 residues. Germline trimming cut 3 bases from V and 4 bases from J; bases unmatched to any gene: 8. CDR3 bases: TGCGCCAGCAGCTCCCCGGACAGGGGCATATACGAGCAGTACTTC. It translates to CASSSPDRGIYEQYF.

This clone has a handful of counts. The chain is built from TRBV4-1 and TRBJ2-3; the D is unclear. The CDR3 sequence is 14 residues long. Trimming took 8 bases from V and 0 from J, leaving 12 bases between them. Per germline, CDR1 MGHRA and CDR2 YSYEKL. CDR3 protein: CASDSWPSTDTQYF. The CDR3, as DNA: TGCGCCAGCGATTCGTGGCCTAGCACAGATACGCAGTATTTT.

The chain links TRBV4-1 to TRBJ1-1, with a tentative D call TRBD1 (5 bases). Trimming removed 4 bases at V and 1 base at J, with 16 bases between. The CDR3 spans 16 residues. In germline, CDR1 is MGHRA, CDR2 YSYEKL. CDR3 sequence (DNA): TGCGCCAGCAGCCTCGAGGGGCTTGGGGGGAACACTGAAGCTTTCTTT. Amino acids: CASSLEGLGGNTEAFF.

The chain uses TRBV6-5 and TRBJ1-1, with D unclear. The CDR3 covers 13 residues. Germline lookup yields CDR1 MNHEY and CDR2 SVGAGI. V lost 10 bases and J 5 bases, leaving 17 bases between the germline ends. In DNA form, the CDR3 reads TGTGCCATCACCCCCGGACTCCCTACTGAAGCTTTCTTT. Protein: CAITPGLPTEAFF.

The gene calls are TRBV19 and TRBJ2-7; either TRBD1 or TRBD2 may supply D (5 bases each). CDR1 LNHDA and CDR2 SQIVND come from the germline V gene (reference sequence). This CDR3 has 13 residues. V was trimmed by 6 bases and J by 4 bases, leaving 13 bases between them. CDR3: CASSPGTAYEQYF. The CDR3 bases are TGTGCCAGTAGCCCAGGGACGGCTTACGAGCAGTACTTC.

This clone was detected a few times. The rearrangement joins TRBV7-6 to TRBJ2-7; D remains unclear. The length of the CDR3 is 14 residues. CDR1 is SGHVS and CDR2 is FNYEAQ in the germline V gene. V was clipped by 1 base and J by 1 base, with 8 bases between them. CDR3 bases: TGTGCCAGCAGCTTAGGTGACACTTCCTACGAGCAGTACTTC. Its protein is CASSLGDTSYEQYF.

This sequence joins TRBV29-1 and TRBJ2-3, with D unresolved. Germline lookup yields CDR1 SQVTM and CDR2 ANQGSEA. The ends were cut back, 3 bases at V and 5 bases at J, with 15 bases in the middle. This CDR3 spans 14 amino acids. The CDR3 reads CSVDQGVHEDTQYF. In nucleotides, the CDR3 is TGCAGCGTTGACCAAGGCGTCCATGAAGATACGCAGTATTTT.

The chain uses TRBV4-1 and TRBJ1-4, with D perhaps TRBD1 (5 bases). The CDR3 is 16 amino acids. V was pared by 4 bases and J by 5 bases, with 17 bases between. Per germline, CDR1 MGHRA and CDR2 YSYEKL. The CDR3: CASSPNPGRKNEKLFF. The CDR3 coding sequence is TGCGCCAGCAGCCCTAACCCGGGACGGAAAAATGAAAAACTGTTTTTT.

This rearrangement joins TRBV6-1 to TRBJ1-2; D perhaps matches TRBD1 (5 bases). V was shortened by 4 bases and J by 10 bases, with 19 bases between the two germline ends. This CDR3 region has 14 residues. CDR1 MNHNS and CDR2 SASEGT come from the germline V gene. As DNA, the CDR3 is TGTGCCAGCAGTGGAGACAGCTTCCCACCAGACTACACCTTC. Translation gives CASSGDSFPPDYTF.

The rearrangement uses TRBV15 and TRBJ2-7; D is unclear. The CDR3 is 15 amino acids. V shed 3 bases and J shed 4 bases, with 16 bases lying between them. CDR1 and CDR2 (germline): LNHNV, YYDKDF (reference sequence). The CDR3 DNA follows: TGTGCCACCAGCAGTCTCCGACTGGATTCTTACGAGCAGTACTTC. It translates to CATSSLRLDSYEQYF. The full variable domain, completed using reference TRBV15 and TRBJ2-7, is DAMVIQNPRYQVTQFGKPVTLSCSQTLNHNVMYWYQQKSSQAPKLLFHYYDKDFNNEADTPDNFQSRRPNTSFCFLDIRSPGLGDTAMYLCATSSLRLDSYEQYFGPGTRLTVT.

The chain employs TRBV18 and TRBJ1-1, with D possibly TRBD1 on 5 matching bases. V lost 3 bases and J 4 bases, leaving 15 bases between the germline ends. CDR1 is KGHSH and CDR2 is LQKENI in the germline V gene. This CDR3 has 15 residues. In nucleotides, the CDR3 is TGTGCCAGCTCACCGGGACTTCCCAACCCCACTGAAGCTTTCTTT. Protein: CASSPGLPNPTEAFF. Full variable domain (missing parts from reference TRBV18 and TRBJ1-1): NAGVMQNPRHLVRRRGQEARLRCSPMKGHSHVYWYRQLPEEGLKFMVYLQKENIIDESGMPKERFSAEFPKEGPSILRIQQVVRGDSAAYFCASSPGLPNPTEAFFGQGTRLTVV.

This clone has a handful of counts. The CDR3 DNA sequence: TGTGCCAGCAGCATTGGACAGGGGGCTGACGAGCAGTACTTC. Translating gives CASSIGQGADEQYF. The chain couples TRBV5-5 to TRBJ2-7, with 11 positions matching TRBD1. Germline loops: CDR1 SGHKS, CDR2 YYEKEE (reference sequence). This CDR3 is 14 amino acids long. V lost 4 bases and J lost 5; bases outside the gene matches: 5.